These 4 T cell receptor beta chains were sequenced from one sample in a study of cytomegalovirus exposure and HLA in healthy donors. Vbeta (60) and Jbeta (13) primers were used in the PCR. Using immunoSEQ multiplex PCR, the repertoire was profiled, and TCRdb retains in-frame clones only, with some absent. The sample records roughly 160,000 clones, 80% to 85% being singletons. The sequenced material came from PBMCs. The receptors were gathered from a male donor in good health and CMV-seronegative.

This clone was seen more than once but under ten times. The V call is TRBV6-5, the J call TRBJ2-7, with 10 bases identical to TRBD1. In germline, CDR1 is MNHEY, CDR2 SVGAGI. Unmatched junction bases numbered 5, after V lost 7 bases and J lost 2 bases. The CDR3 loop spans 14 amino acids. CDR3 protein: CASNSGTGAYEQYF. CDR3 coding DNA: TGTGCCAGCAATTCCGGGACAGGGGCCTACGAGCAGTACTTC.

The chain has TRBV6-6 and TRBJ1-4, with 8 positions matching TRBD1. CDR1 is MNHNY and CDR2 is SVGAGI in the germline V gene (reference sequence). After removal of 2 bases from V and 7 bases from J, the junction contained 6 bases not matched to a gene. This CDR3 region has 15 residues. The CDR3 is CASSYPPGGVEKLFF. CDR3 in DNA: TGTGCCAGCAGTTACCCCCCAGGGGGCGTTGAAAAACTGTTTTTT.

The gene calls are TRBV5-4 and TRBJ2-2; weak D call: TRBD2 (6 bases). The CDR3 extends over 15 amino acids. The V gene lost 0 bases and the J gene lost 6 bases, with 12 bases spanning the gap. Germline assignment: CDR1 SGHNT and CDR2 YYREEE (reference sequence). For the CDR3, the DNA is TGTGCCAGCAGCTTGGGGGGGGAGCGGGCCGGGGAGCTGTTTTTT. Encoded protein: CASSLGGERAGELFF.

This chain uses TRBV30 with TRBJ2-5, with 9 positions matching TRBD2. Unmatched junction bases numbered 11, after V lost 1 base and J lost 5 bases. The CDR3 loop spans 16 amino acids. Per germline, CDR1 GTSNPN and CDR2 SVGIG (reference sequence). The CDR3 protein is CAWSGLAGDFGETQYF. The CDR3 DNA follows: TGTGCCTGGAGTGGTTTAGCGGGGGATTTCGGGGAGACCCAGTACTTC.